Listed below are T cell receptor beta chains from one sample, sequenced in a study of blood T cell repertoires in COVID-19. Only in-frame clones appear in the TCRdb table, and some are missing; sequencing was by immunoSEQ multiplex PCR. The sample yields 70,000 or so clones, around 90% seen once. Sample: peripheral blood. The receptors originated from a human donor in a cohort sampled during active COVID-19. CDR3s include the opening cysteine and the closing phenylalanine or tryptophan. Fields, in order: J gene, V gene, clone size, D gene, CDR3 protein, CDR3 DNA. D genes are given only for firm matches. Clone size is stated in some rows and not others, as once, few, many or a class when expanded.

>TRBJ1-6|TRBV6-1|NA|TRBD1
CASSGPRQGTNSPLHF
TGTGCCAGCAGTGGTCCCCGACAGGGGACAAATTCACCCCTCCACTTT
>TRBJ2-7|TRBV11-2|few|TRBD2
CASSSLAGASSYEQYF
TGTGCCAGCAGCTCCCTAGCGGGGGCCTCCTCCTACGAGCAGTACTTC
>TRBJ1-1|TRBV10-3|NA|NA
CAISEAGVTEAFF
TGTGCCATCAGTGAGGCAGGGGTAACTGAAGCTTTCTTT
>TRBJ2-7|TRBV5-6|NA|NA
CASSLEQGSTYEQYF
TGTGCCAGCAGCTTGGAGCAGGGCTCTACCTACGAGCAGTACTTC
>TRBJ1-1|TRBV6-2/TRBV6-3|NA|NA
CASSYWTTSRKGTEAFF
TGTGCCAGCAGTTACTGGACTACCTCGAGGAAGGGGACTGAAGCTTTCTTT
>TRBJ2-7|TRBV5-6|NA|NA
CASSLDGYEQYF
TGTGCCAGCAGCTTGGACGGGTACGAGCAGTACTTC
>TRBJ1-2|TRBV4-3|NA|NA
CASSDGVSGTGYGYTF
TGCGCCAGCAGCGACGGAGTCTCAGGGACTGGCTATGGCTACACCTTC
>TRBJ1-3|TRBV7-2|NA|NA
CASSSEGGLGNTIYF
TGTGCCAGCAGCTCGGAGGGAGGGCTCGGAAACACCATATATTTT
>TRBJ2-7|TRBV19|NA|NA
CASRGPSSYEQYF
TGTGCCAGTCGAGGCCCATCGTCCTACGAGCAGTACTTC
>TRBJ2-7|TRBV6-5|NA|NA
CASSPLRYEQYF
TGTGCCAGTTCCCCCCTGCGGTACGAGCAGTACTTC
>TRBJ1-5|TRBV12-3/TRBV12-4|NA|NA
CASSLQGIQPQHF
TGTGCCAGCAGTTTACAGGGGATTCAGCCCCAGCATTTT
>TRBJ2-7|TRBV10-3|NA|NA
CAISEAGTYEQYF
TGTGCCATCAGTGAAGCCGGGACCTACGAGCAGTACTTC
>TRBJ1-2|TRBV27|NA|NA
CASSLSAGDGYTF
TGTGCCAGCAGTTTATCAGCAGGGGATGGCTACACCTTC
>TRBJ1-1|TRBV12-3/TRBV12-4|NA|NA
CASSFQRNTEAFF
TGTGCCAGCAGTTTTCAGCGAAACACTGAAGCTTTCTTT
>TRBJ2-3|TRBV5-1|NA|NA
CASSLGQTSTDTQYF
TGCGCCAGCAGCTTGGGACAGACTAGCACAGATACGCAGTATTTT
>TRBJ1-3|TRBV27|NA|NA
CASSPSFDNQGGTIYF
TGTGCCAGCAGCCCTTCGTTTGACAATCAGGGAGGCACCATATATTTT
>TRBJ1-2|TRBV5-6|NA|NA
CASSLAGGEYYGYTF
TGTGCCAGCAGCTTGGCGGGGGGCGAGTACTATGGCTACACCTTC
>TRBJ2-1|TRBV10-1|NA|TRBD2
CASSESAGGPEQFF
TGCGCCAGCAGTGAGTCAGCGGGGGGGCCTGAGCAGTTCTTC
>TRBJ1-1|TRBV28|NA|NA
CASSFLSRVDTEAFF
TGTGCCAGCAGTTTTCTGTCTCGGGTGGACACTGAAGCTTTCTTT
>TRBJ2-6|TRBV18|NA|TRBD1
CASSPRQGTPGANVLTF
TGTGCCAGCTCACCGAGACAGGGGACTCCGGGGGCCAACGTCCTGACTTTC
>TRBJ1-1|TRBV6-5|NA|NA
CASTPGDLEAFF
TGTGCCAGCACGCCAGGGGACCTTGAAGCTTTCTTT
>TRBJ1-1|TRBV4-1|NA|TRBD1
CASSRLAPRGRRNTEAFF
TGCGCCAGCAGCCGCCTAGCCCCCAGGGGGCGCAGGAACACTGAAGCTTTCTTT
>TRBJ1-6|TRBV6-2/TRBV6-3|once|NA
CASSEKPEGPPLHF
TGTGCCAGCAGTGAGAAACCGGAGGGACCACCCCTCCACTTT
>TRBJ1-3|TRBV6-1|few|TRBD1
CASSEFDRGGNTIYF
TGTGCCAGCAGTGAATTTGACAGGGGAGGAAACACCATATATTTT
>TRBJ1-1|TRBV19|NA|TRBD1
CASRNDGQGKAEAFF
TGTGCCAGTAGGAATGATGGACAGGGGAAGGCTGAAGCTTTCTTT
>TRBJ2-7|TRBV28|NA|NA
CASSGLYEQYF
TGTGCCAGCAGTGGACTCTACGAGCAGTACTTC
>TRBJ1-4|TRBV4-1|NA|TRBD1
CASSQGLLPGGNEKLFF
TGCGCCAGCAGCCAAGGTCTTCTTCCAGGGGGAAATGAAAAACTGTTTTTT
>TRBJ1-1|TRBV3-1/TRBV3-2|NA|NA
CASSNRDWGYAMNTEAFF
TGTGCCAGCAGCAACAGGGATTGGGGTTATGCCATGAACACTGAAGCTTTCTTT
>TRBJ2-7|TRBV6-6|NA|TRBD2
CASSYDATSGEEQYF
TGTGCCAGCAGTTACGACGCGACTAGCGGGGAAGAGCAGTACTTC
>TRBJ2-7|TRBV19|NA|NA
CASSPGVGGPYEQYF
TGTGCCAGTAGTCCGGGGGTGGGAGGACCCTACGAGCAGTACTTC
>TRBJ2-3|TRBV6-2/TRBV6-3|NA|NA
CASSYSVDSLGTDTQYF
TGTGCCAGCAGTTACTCGGTCGACTCCCTCGGCACAGATACGCAGTATTTT
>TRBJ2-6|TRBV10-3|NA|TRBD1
CAIRQSVGQGEVTGANVLTF
TGTGCCATCAGACAATCAGTAGGACAGGGGGAGGTAACTGGGGCCAACGTCCTGACTTTC
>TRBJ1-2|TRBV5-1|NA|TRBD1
CASSLYGTGDGYTF
TGCGCCAGCAGCTTGTACGGGACAGGGGATGGCTACACCTTC
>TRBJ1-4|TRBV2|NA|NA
CASDRPATNEKLFF
TGTGCCAGCGACAGGCCGGCAACTAATGAAAAACTGTTTTTT
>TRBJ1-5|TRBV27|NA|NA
CASGKGGTQHF
TGTGCCAGCGGGAAGGGGGGGACCCAGCATTTT
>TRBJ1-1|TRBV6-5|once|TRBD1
CASSGQGPPEAFF
TGTGCCAGCAGCGGACAGGGCCCCCCGGAAGCTTTCTTT
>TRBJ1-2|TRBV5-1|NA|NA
CASSLVSSGMESYGYTF
TGCGCCAGCAGCTTGGTTTCATCGGGGATGGAGAGCTATGGCTACACCTTC
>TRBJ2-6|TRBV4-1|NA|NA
CASSQGLRARPGANVLTF
TGCGCCAGCAGCCAAGGGTTGCGGGCACGACCTGGGGCCAACGTCCTGACTTTC
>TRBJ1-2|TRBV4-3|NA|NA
CASSQGGRSVYGYTF
TGCGCCAGCAGCCAAGGGGGCCGGTCAGTCTATGGCTACACCTTC
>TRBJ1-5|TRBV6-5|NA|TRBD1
CASSYSAQGGGQPQHF
TGTGCCAGCAGTTACTCGGCGCAGGGGGGAGGTCAGCCCCAGCATTTT
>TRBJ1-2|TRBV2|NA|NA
CASSAAETRNYGYTF
TGTGCCAGCAGTGCCGCCGAGACGAGGAACTATGGCTACACCTTC